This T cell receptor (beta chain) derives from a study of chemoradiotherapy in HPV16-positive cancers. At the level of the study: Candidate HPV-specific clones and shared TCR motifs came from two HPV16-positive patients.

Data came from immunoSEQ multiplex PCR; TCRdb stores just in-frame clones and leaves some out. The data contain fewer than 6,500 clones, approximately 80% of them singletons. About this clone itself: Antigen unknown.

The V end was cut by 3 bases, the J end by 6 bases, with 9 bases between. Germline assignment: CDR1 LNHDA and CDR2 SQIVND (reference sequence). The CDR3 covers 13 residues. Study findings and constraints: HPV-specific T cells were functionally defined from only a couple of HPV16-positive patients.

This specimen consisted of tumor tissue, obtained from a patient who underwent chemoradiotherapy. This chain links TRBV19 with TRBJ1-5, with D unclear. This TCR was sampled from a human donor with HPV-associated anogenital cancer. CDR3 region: CASSIREGQPQHF. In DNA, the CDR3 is TGTGCCAGTAGTATTCGGGAAGGTCAGCCCCAGCATTTT.